The next 16 T cell receptor beta chains were all read from a single sample in a study of T cells in localized non-small cell lung cancer. Clones were sequenced by immunoSEQ multiplex PCR, and TCRdb holds only the in-frame ones, with some missing. The table lists more than 45,000 clones, 86% of them singletons. The sequences come from PBMCs, collected before any cancer treatment. Every receptor here comes from a man between 35 and 75 years old with stage II lung adenocarcinoma.

This clone showed up just once. The rearrangement uses TRBV15 and TRBJ2-1; a possible D gene is TRBD1 (6 bases). The V end lost 0 bases, the J end lost 9 bases, and 15 bases lay between the germline ends. The CDR3 consists of 15 residues. The V gene's germline CDR1 is LNHNV and CDR2 YYDKDF (reference sequence). Here the CDR3 DNA reads TGTGCCACCAGCAGAGATAGAGGGACATCCCCTGAGCAGTTCTTC. This translates into CATSRDRGTSPEQFF.

The chain employs TRBV20-1 and TRBJ1-1; D unclear. The germline V gene has CDR1 DFQATT and CDR2 SNEGSKA (reference sequence). The CDR3 contains 11 residues. V gave up 6 bases and J gave up 8 bases, with 13 bases separating them. The CDR3 sequence is CSALDEVEAFF. The CDR3 DNA follows: TGCAGTGCCCTCGATGAGGTCGAAGCTTTCTTT.

This clone has only one observation. This sequence joins TRBV14 and TRBJ2-3, with D perhaps matching TRBD2 (5 bases). V was pared by 2 bases and J by 2 bases, with 17 bases between. Germline V gene data show CDR1 as SGHDN and CDR2 as FVKESK. This CDR3 comprises 17 residues. The CDR3 loop reads CASSQRGLGKNTDTQYF. The CDR3 coding sequence is TGTGCCAGCAGCCAAAGAGGGCTCGGCAAGAACACAGATACGCAGTATTTT.

The rearrangement joins TRBV18 to TRBJ2-5, with 7 nucleotides matching TRBD1. CDR3 length: 13 residues. CDR1 KGHSH and CDR2 LQKENI come from the germline V gene. Unmatched junction bases numbered 6, after V lost 6 bases and J lost 5 bases. CDR3 loop: CASSGDSGETQYF. CDR3 coding DNA: TGTGCCAGCTCTGGGGACAGTGGGGAGACCCAGTACTTC. The variable domain in full, with the rest retrieved from reference TRBV18 and TRBJ2-5, is NAGVMQNPRHLVRRRGQEARLRCSPMKGHSHVYWYRQLPEEGLKFMVYLQKENIIDESGMPKERFSAEFPKEGPSILRIQQVVRGDSAAYFCASSGDSGETQYFGPGTRLLVL.

The chain links TRBV19 to TRBJ1-6; 10 bases are shared with TRBD1. V was clipped by 2 bases and J by 7 bases; unmatched bases: 2. The CDR3 has 15 amino acids. Germline lookup yields CDR1 LNHDA and CDR2 SQIVND (reference sequence). The CDR3, as DNA: TGTGCCAGTAGTATAACGGGACAGGGGAATTCACCCCTCCACTTT. It yields the protein CASSITGQGNSPLHF.

Of note for this clone: Sequence at one end of the junction differs from germline and may be a read error. The genes are TRBV6-5 and TRBJ2-2; 9 nucleotides match TRBD1. CDR1 and CDR2 (germline): MNHEY, SVGAGI. The CDR3 has 15 amino acids. The CDR3 region has the DNA TGTGCCAGCAGTGCCGGACAGGGGAACGCCGGGGAGCTGTTTTTT. Amino acids: CASSAGQGNAGELFF.

This clone was observed a handful of times. Sequence at one end of the junction differs from germline and may be a read error. This chain joins TRBV10-2 and TRBJ2-1; D remains unclear. Per the germline V gene, CDR1 is WSHSY and CDR2 is SAAADI. The CDR3 consists of 12 residues. The chain's CDR3 is CASSASSNEQFF. CDR3 nucleotides: TGCGCCAGCAGTGCATCCTCCAATGAGCAGTTCTTC.

V gene TRBV4-1 combines with J gene TRBJ2-3; 8 bases are shared with TRBD2. The CDR3 covers 19 residues. Germline V gene lookup returns CDR1 MGHRA and CDR2 YSYEKL. V lost 0 bases and J lost 3; bases outside the gene matches: 14. The DNA for the CDR3 is TGCGCCAGCAGCCAAGATCCAGCGGGGGCCCGGGTTTCTACAGATACGCAGTATTTT. This encodes CASSQDPAGARVSTDTQYF.

J is TRBJ2-5 and V is TRBV6-6; D ambiguous. The germline gives CDR1 MNHNY, CDR2 SVGAGI (reference sequence). The CDR3 sequence is 11 residues long. Between the trimmed V and J ends, which lost 6 bases and 5 bases, there was a span of 7 bases. The chain's CDR3 is CASSPQETQYF. For the CDR3, the DNA is TGTGCCAGCAGCCCCCAGGAGACCCAGTACTTC.

The chain employs TRBV10-2 and TRBJ2-1; possible D gene TRBD1, 6 bases. Germline loops: CDR1 WSHSY, CDR2 SAAADI. There are 15 residues in the CDR3. Trimming stripped 10 bases from V and 4 bases from J, with 20 bases between. The CDR3 region is CATLNRDILYNEQFF. CDR3 bases: TGCGCCACGCTTAACAGGGACATTTTGTACAATGAGCAGTTCTTC.

The chain links TRBV7-2 to TRBJ2-1; TRBD2 agrees at 8 bases. There are 15 residues in the CDR3. Per germline, CDR1 SGHTA and CDR2 FQGNSA. The trim removed 5 bases at V and 10 bases at J, leaving 13 bases unmatched. The CDR3 sequence is CASSRGGPSYEEQFF. The CDR3 nucleotides read TGTGCCAGCAGCCGGGGGGGGCCCTCATACGAGGAGCAGTTCTTC.

The J gene is TRBJ2-5, the V gene TRBV7-8; a weak D match, TRBD1 (5 bases). V was pared by 5 bases and J by 1 base, with 8 bases between. CDR3 length: 13 residues. Germline-derived CDR1 and CDR2 are SGHVS and FQNEAQ. This CDR3 is CASSTGFQETQYF. For the CDR3, the DNA is TGTGCCAGCAGCACAGGCTTCCAAGAGACCCAGTACTTC.

The chain is built from TRBV14 and TRBJ2-3; D call uncertain. V was pared by 1 base and J by 0 bases, with 5 bases between. The CDR3 consists of 14 residues. CDR1 and CDR2 from the germline V gene are SGHDN and FVKESK. CDR3 nucleotides: TGTGCCAGCAGCCAAGCGGCTAGCACAGATACGCAGTATTTT. Amino acids: CASSQAASTDTQYF.

This chain connects TRBV4-2 to TRBJ2-1; D remains ambiguous. The V and J ends lost 0 bases and 6 bases respectively, with 3 bases between them. Per the germline V gene, CDR1 is LGHNA and CDR2 is YNFKEQ. The CDR3 is 12 amino acids. In DNA, the CDR3 is TGTGCCAGCAGCCAAGATATCAATGAGCAGTTCTTC. As protein: CASSQDINEQFF.

V gene TRBV18 combines with J gene TRBJ2-2; 8 nucleotides match TRBD1. The junction had 15 bases not matched to a gene; V was cut back by 1 base and J by 8 bases. This CDR3 is built from 18 residues. Germline loops: CDR1 KGHSH, CDR2 LQKENI. This CDR3 reads CASSPRGPGQVMKGELFF. As DNA, the CDR3 is TGTGCCAGCTCACCACGCGGGCCGGGACAGGTGATGAAGGGGGAGCTGTTTTTT.

The chain combines TRBV6-1 with TRBJ2-7; possibly TRBD1 for D (6 bases). Germline CDR1 is MNHNS and CDR2 is SASEGT. The CDR3 spans 12 residues. V gave up 9 bases and J gave up 2 bases, with 11 bases separating them. The CDR3 loop reads CARGTGTYEQYV. CDR3 nucleotide sequence: TGTGCCAGAGGCACAGGGACCTACGAGCAGTACGTC.